A selection of T cell receptor beta chains follows, all from one sample in a study of STAT3 mutations in large granular lymphocyte leukemia. The assay was immunoSEQ multiplex PCR, and TCRdb's table has in-frame clones only and misses some. The table shows 13,000 or so clones, with just over 85% occurring only once. Sequencing was carried out using PBMCs. These TCRs come from a human donor with T large granular lymphocyte leukemia. Some clones in this sample may be carry-over from other donors' samples. CDR3s include the opening cysteine and the closing phenylalanine or tryptophan. D genes are given only for firm matches. The listing skips clone size in some rows; elsewhere it reads once, few, many or a size class.

j_call: TRBJ2-3
d_call: -
clone_size: few
v_call: TRBV4-3
cdr3_aa: CASSQEGSHSTDTQYF
cdr3_nt: TGCGCCAGCAGCCAAGAAGGCAGTCATAGCACAGATACGCAGTATTTT

j_call: TRBJ2-6
d_call: TRBD1
clone_size: -
v_call: TRBV6-1
cdr3_aa: CASSVLPGQGSGANVLTF
cdr3_nt: TGTGCCAGCAGTGTCCTACCGGGACAGGGCTCTGGGGCCAACGTCCTGACTTTC

j_call: TRBJ1-5
d_call: TRBD1
clone_size: -
v_call: TRBV9
cdr3_aa: CASSVGQGLSNQPQHF
cdr3_nt: TGTGCCAGCAGCGTAGGACAGGGACTTAGCAATCAGCCCCAGCATTTT

j_call: TRBJ2-3
d_call: -
clone_size: -
v_call: TRBV9
cdr3_aa: CASSVLGDRSTDTQYF
cdr3_nt: TGTGCCAGCAGCGTATTGGGAGATCGAAGCACAGATACGCAGTATTTT

j_call: TRBJ1-2
d_call: -
clone_size: few
v_call: TRBV6-5
cdr3_aa: CASSKTITYGYTF
cdr3_nt: TGTGCCAGCAGCAAGACAATTACCTATGGCTACACCTTC

j_call: TRBJ1-1
d_call: -
clone_size: -
v_call: TRBV7-2
cdr3_aa: CASIRQGRTEAFF
cdr3_nt: TGTGCCAGCATTCGTCAGGGGCGGACTGAAGCTTTCTTT

j_call: TRBJ2-5
d_call: TRBD2
clone_size: -
v_call: TRBV28
cdr3_aa: CASSFSTGLAGQETQYF
cdr3_nt: TGTGCCAGCAGTTTTTCGACGGGACTAGCGGGACAAGAGACCCAGTACTTC

j_call: TRBJ1-1
d_call: TRBD1
clone_size: -
v_call: TRBV28
cdr3_aa: CASSRGQAHDEAFF
cdr3_nt: TGTGCCAGTTCGAGAGGACAGGCACATGATGAAGCTTTCTTT

j_call: TRBJ2-7
d_call: -
clone_size: once
v_call: TRBV11-3
cdr3_aa: CASSSPLGGFSYEQYF
cdr3_nt: TGTGCCAGCAGCTCCCCCCTTGGGGGATTCTCCTACGAGCAGTACTTC

j_call: TRBJ1-1
d_call: -
clone_size: -
v_call: TRBV28
cdr3_aa: CATLAPALNTEAFF
cdr3_nt: TGTGCCACTCTAGCCCCAGCCTTGAACACTGAAGCTTTCTTT

j_call: TRBJ1-1
d_call: -
clone_size: -
v_call: TRBV4-1
cdr3_aa: CASSRGAGGNTEAFF
cdr3_nt: TGCGCCAGCAGCCGCGGGGCCGGAGGGAACACTGAAGCTTTCTTT

j_call: TRBJ2-7
d_call: -
clone_size: -
v_call: TRBV7-2
cdr3_aa: CASSLSIYEQYF
cdr3_nt: TGTGCCAGCAGCTTAAGCATCTACGAGCAGTACTTC

j_call: TRBJ2-7
d_call: -
clone_size: -
v_call: TRBV6-6
cdr3_aa: CASSYLPTYEQYF
cdr3_nt: TGTGCCAGCAGTTACTTACCTACCTACGAGCAGTACTTC

j_call: TRBJ1-5
d_call: -
clone_size: -
v_call: TRBV5-6
cdr3_aa: CASSLFGEDVNQPQHF
cdr3_nt: TGTGCCAGCAGCTTGTTTGGAGAGGACGTTAATCAGCCCCAGCATTTT

j_call: TRBJ2-2
d_call: TRBD2
clone_size: -
v_call: TRBV4-3
cdr3_aa: CASSQDRGRAGTGELFF
cdr3_nt: TGCGCCAGCAGCCAAGATCGCGGGAGGGCGGGGACCGGGGAGCTGTTTTTT

j_call: TRBJ2-3
d_call: TRBD2
clone_size: -
v_call: TRBV7-2
cdr3_aa: CASSYARRTSFADTQYF
cdr3_nt: TGTGCCAGCAGCTACGCCCGGCGGACTAGCTTCGCAGATACGCAGTATTTT

j_call: TRBJ1-5
d_call: -
clone_size: -
v_call: TRBV7-2
cdr3_aa: CASSLGAVSNQPQHF
cdr3_nt: TGTGCCAGCAGCTTAGGGGCCGTTAGCAATCAGCCCCAGCATTTT

j_call: TRBJ1-1
d_call: -
clone_size: few
v_call: TRBV11-2
cdr3_aa: CASTWVGTEAFF
cdr3_nt: TGTGCCAGCACTTGGGTGGGCACTGAAGCTTTCTTT

j_call: TRBJ2-1
d_call: TRBD2
clone_size: -
v_call: TRBV2
cdr3_aa: CASPTETSGDSYNEQFF
cdr3_nt: TGTGCCAGCCCCACGGAGACTAGCGGGGACTCCTACAATGAGCAGTTCTTC

j_call: TRBJ2-7
d_call: -
clone_size: -
v_call: TRBV4-3
cdr3_aa: CASSQGQVTGSPNYEQYF
cdr3_nt: TGCGCCAGCAGCCAAGGGCAGGTAACAGGTAGCCCTAACTACGAGCAGTACTTC

j_call: TRBJ1-4
d_call: -
clone_size: once
v_call: TRBV4-3
cdr3_aa: CASSQEAASDIEKLFF
cdr3_nt: TGCGCCAGCAGCCAAGAGGCCGCCTCCGATATAGAAAAACTGTTTTTT

j_call: TRBJ2-1
d_call: -
clone_size: -
v_call: TRBV7-3
cdr3_aa: CASSPSGFINEQFF
cdr3_nt: TGTGCCAGCAGCCCGAGTGGGTTTATCAATGAGCAGTTCTTC

j_call: TRBJ1-2
d_call: -
clone_size: -
v_call: TRBV5-1
cdr3_aa: CASSGYGYGYTF
cdr3_nt: TGCGCCAGCAGCGGTTATGGCTATGGCTACACCTTC

j_call: TRBJ1-2
d_call: TRBD1
clone_size: -
v_call: TRBV9
cdr3_aa: CASSRDRVNGYTF
cdr3_nt: TGTGCCAGCAGCAGGGACAGGGTAAACGGCTACACCTTC

j_call: TRBJ2-2
d_call: -
clone_size: -
v_call: TRBV4-2
cdr3_aa: CASSQVFQADPRGELFF
cdr3_nt: TGTGCCAGCAGCCAAGTTTTCCAGGCAGACCCCAGGGGGGAGCTGTTTTTT

j_call: TRBJ2-5
d_call: TRBD2
clone_size: -
v_call: TRBV5-4
cdr3_aa: CASSRSGAQETQYF
cdr3_nt: TGTGCCAGCAGTCGTAGCGGGGCACAAGAGACCCAGTACTTC

j_call: TRBJ1-1
d_call: -
clone_size: few
v_call: TRBV5-6
cdr3_aa: CASSMGGNTEAFF
cdr3_nt: TGTGCCAGCAGTATGGGGGGGAACACTGAAGCTTTCTTT

j_call: TRBJ1-1
d_call: -
clone_size: -
v_call: TRBV7-9
cdr3_aa: CASSLGQDREAFF
cdr3_nt: TGTGCCAGCAGCTTAGGACAGGACCGTGAAGCTTTCTTT

j_call: TRBJ2-1
d_call: -
clone_size: -
v_call: TRBV7-2
cdr3_aa: CASTVFNRNEQFF
cdr3_nt: TGTGCCAGCACCGTTTTCAACAGGAATGAGCAGTTCTTC

j_call: TRBJ1-3
d_call: -
clone_size: -
v_call: TRBV6-5
cdr3_aa: CASSPAYSGNTIYF
cdr3_nt: TGTGCCAGCAGTCCAGCATACTCTGGAAACACCATATATTTT

j_call: TRBJ2-5
d_call: -
clone_size: -
v_call: TRBV7-8
cdr3_aa: CASSHAGENQETQYF
cdr3_nt: TGTGCCAGCAGCCATGCCGGGGAGAATCAAGAGACCCAGTACTTC

j_call: TRBJ2-3
d_call: TRBD1
clone_size: once
v_call: TRBV18
cdr3_aa: CASSPRDRAGDTQYF
cdr3_nt: TGTGCCAGCTCACCACGGGACAGGGCGGGAGATACGCAGTATTTT

j_call: TRBJ2-5
d_call: -
clone_size: -
v_call: TRBV20-1
cdr3_aa: CSASQSGAQYF
cdr3_nt: TGCAGTGCTAGCCAAAGTGGGGCCCAGTACTTC

j_call: TRBJ1-5
d_call: TRBD1
clone_size: -
v_call: TRBV28
cdr3_aa: CASSLTGENQPQHF
cdr3_nt: TGTGCCAGCAGTTTAACAGGGGAGAATCAGCCCCAGCATTTT

j_call: TRBJ2-2
d_call: -
clone_size: -
v_call: TRBV9
cdr3_aa: CASSVVGTGNAGELFF
cdr3_nt: TGTGCCAGCAGCGTAGTAGGTACAGGTAACGCCGGGGAGCTGTTTTTT

j_call: TRBJ2-7
d_call: -
clone_size: -
v_call: TRBV7-2
cdr3_aa: CASSLTGYEQYF
cdr3_nt: TGTGCCAGCAGCTTAACAGGGTACGAGCAGTACTTC

j_call: TRBJ2-1
d_call: TRBD1
clone_size: -
v_call: TRBV5-1
cdr3_aa: CASSPGQGSYNEQFF
cdr3_nt: TGCGCCAGCAGCCCCGGACAGGGCTCCTACAATGAGCAGTTCTTC

j_call: TRBJ1-3
d_call: -
clone_size: -
v_call: TRBV9
cdr3_aa: CASSVGLDSGNTIYF
cdr3_nt: TGTGCCAGCAGCGTAGGACTGGACTCTGGAAACACCATATATTTT

j_call: TRBJ2-3
d_call: -
clone_size: once
v_call: TRBV7-9
cdr3_aa: CASSLEGLADTQYF
cdr3_nt: TGTGCCAGCAGCTTAGAAGGGTTGGCAGATACGCAGTATTTT

j_call: TRBJ2-5
d_call: -
clone_size: -
v_call: TRBV11-3
cdr3_aa: CASSVSSVETQYF
cdr3_nt: TGTGCCAGCAGCGTTTCTAGCGTGGAGACCCAGTACTTC

j_call: TRBJ1-5
d_call: -
clone_size: -
v_call: TRBV28
cdr3_aa: CASSYLGGQPQHF
cdr3_nt: TGTGCCAGCAGTTATCTGGGAGGTCAGCCCCAGCATTTT

j_call: TRBJ1-4
d_call: -
clone_size: -
v_call: TRBV4-1
cdr3_aa: CASSQGGEKLFF
cdr3_nt: TGCGCCAGCAGCCAAGGGGGCGAAAAACTGTTTTTT

j_call: TRBJ2-1
d_call: -
clone_size: few
v_call: TRBV19
cdr3_aa: CASSITSPEEQFF
cdr3_nt: TGTGCCAGTAGTATTACCAGCCCTGAGGAGCAGTTCTTC

j_call: TRBJ2-3
d_call: TRBD2
clone_size: once
v_call: TRBV5-4
cdr3_aa: CASSLGLAGGIDTQYF
cdr3_nt: TGTGCCAGCAGCTTGGGACTAGCGGGGGGGATAGATACGCAGTATTTT

j_call: TRBJ1-1
d_call: -
clone_size: few
v_call: TRBV2
cdr3_aa: CASRTPEGAFF
cdr3_nt: TGTGCCAGCAGGACCCCGGAGGGAGCTTTCTTT

j_call: TRBJ2-3
d_call: -
clone_size: -
v_call: TRBV5-6
cdr3_aa: CASSPSGGLTDTQYF
cdr3_nt: TGTGCCAGCAGCCCCAGTGGGGGTCTCACAGATACGCAGTATTTT

j_call: TRBJ1-5
d_call: -
clone_size: once
v_call: TRBV28
cdr3_aa: CASSPGGYSNQPQHF
cdr3_nt: TGTGCCAGCAGCCCGGGGGGTTATAGCAATCAGCCCCAGCATTTT

j_call: TRBJ2-7
d_call: -
clone_size: -
v_call: TRBV27
cdr3_aa: CASSLYPRYYPQYF
cdr3_nt: TGTGCCAGCAGTTTATACCCCCGCTACTACCCGCAGTACTTC

j_call: TRBJ2-7
d_call: -
clone_size: -
v_call: TRBV15
cdr3_aa: CATSRTGTYYEQYF
cdr3_nt: TGTGCCACCAGCAGGACAGGGACTTATTACGAGCAGTACTTC

j_call: TRBJ2-1
d_call: -
clone_size: -
v_call: TRBV19
cdr3_aa: CASRERGENNEQFF
cdr3_nt: TGTGCCAGTAGAGAGAGGGGCGAAAACAATGAGCAGTTCTTC

j_call: TRBJ1-1
d_call: -
clone_size: -
v_call: TRBV30
cdr3_aa: CAWSVRGNTEAFF
cdr3_nt: TGTGCCTGGAGTGTACGCGGGAACACTGAAGCTTTCTTT

j_call: TRBJ2-5
d_call: TRBD1
clone_size: once
v_call: TRBV4-1
cdr3_aa: CASSQEGDRGRETQYF
cdr3_nt: TGCGCCAGCAGCCAAGAGGGGGACAGGGGACGGGAGACCCAGTACTTC

j_call: TRBJ1-4
d_call: -
clone_size: -
v_call: TRBV6-5
cdr3_aa: CASSYSVPAGEKLFF
cdr3_nt: TGTGCCAGCAGTTACTCCGTCCCAGCAGGGGAAAAACTGTTTTTT

j_call: TRBJ2-3
d_call: -
clone_size: -
v_call: TRBV20-1
cdr3_aa: CSALWEDTQYF
cdr3_nt: TGCAGTGCCCTTTGGGAGGATACGCAGTATTTT